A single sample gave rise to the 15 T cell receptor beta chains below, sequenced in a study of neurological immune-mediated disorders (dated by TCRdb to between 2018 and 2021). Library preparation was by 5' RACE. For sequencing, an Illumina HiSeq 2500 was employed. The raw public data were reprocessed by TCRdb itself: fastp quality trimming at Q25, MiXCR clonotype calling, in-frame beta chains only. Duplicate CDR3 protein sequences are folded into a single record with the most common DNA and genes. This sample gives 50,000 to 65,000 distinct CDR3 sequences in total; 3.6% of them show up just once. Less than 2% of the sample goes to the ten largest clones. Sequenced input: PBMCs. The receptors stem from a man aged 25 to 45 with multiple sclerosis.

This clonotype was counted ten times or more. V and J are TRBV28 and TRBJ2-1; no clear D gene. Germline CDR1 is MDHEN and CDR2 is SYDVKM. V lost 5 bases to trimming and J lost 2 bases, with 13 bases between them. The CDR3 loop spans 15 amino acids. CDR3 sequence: CASSLSGIPYNEQFF. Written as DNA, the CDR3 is TGTGCCAGCAGTCTCTCTGGGATACCCTACAATGAGCAGTTCTTC.

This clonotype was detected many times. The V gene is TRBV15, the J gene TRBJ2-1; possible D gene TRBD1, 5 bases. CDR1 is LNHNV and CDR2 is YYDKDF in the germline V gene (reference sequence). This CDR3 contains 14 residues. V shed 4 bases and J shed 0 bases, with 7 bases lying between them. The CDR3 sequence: CATSTGHSYNEQFF. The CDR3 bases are TGTGCCACCAGCACAGGGCACTCCTACAATGAGCAGTTCTTC.

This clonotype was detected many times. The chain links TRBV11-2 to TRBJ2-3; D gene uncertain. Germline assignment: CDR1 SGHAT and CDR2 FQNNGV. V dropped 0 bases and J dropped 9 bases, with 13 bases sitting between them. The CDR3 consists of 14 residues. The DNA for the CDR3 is TGTGCCAGCAGCTTAGATCTAGGCGCAAGAACGCAGTATTTT. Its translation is CASSLDLGARTQYF.

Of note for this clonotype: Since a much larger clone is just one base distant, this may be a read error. The CDR3 reads CASRPHGGLEEQYF. The CDR3 DNA reads as TGTGCCAGCAGACCCCACGGGGGCTTGGAAGAGCAGTACTTC. The V gene is TRBV28, the J gene TRBJ2-7; the D call may be TRBD1 or TRBD2 (6 bases each). Per the germline V gene, CDR1 is MDHEN and CDR2 is SYDVKM. The CDR3 contains 14 residues. Trimming shortened V by 6 bases and J by 7 bases, and 19 bases separated the two germline ends. Complete variable domain (other parts from reference TRBV28 and TRBJ2-7): DVKVTQSSRYLVKRTGEKVFLECVQDMDHENMFWYRQDPGLGLRLIYFSYDVKMKEKGDIPEGYSVSREKKERFSLILESASTNQTSMYLCASRPHGGLEEQYFGPGTRLTVT.

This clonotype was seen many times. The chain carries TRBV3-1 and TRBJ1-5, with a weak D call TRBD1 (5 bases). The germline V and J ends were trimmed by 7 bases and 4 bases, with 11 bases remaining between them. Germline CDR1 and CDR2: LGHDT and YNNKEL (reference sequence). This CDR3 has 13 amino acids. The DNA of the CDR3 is TGTGCCAGCACCCACTGGGGGAATCAGCCCCAGCATTTT. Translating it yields CASTHWGNQPQHF.

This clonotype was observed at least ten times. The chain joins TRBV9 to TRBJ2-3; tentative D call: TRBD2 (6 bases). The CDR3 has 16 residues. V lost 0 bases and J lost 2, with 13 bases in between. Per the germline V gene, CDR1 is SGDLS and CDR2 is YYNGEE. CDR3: CASSVDSAGITDTQYF. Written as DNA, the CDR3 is TGTGCCAGCAGCGTAGATTCGGCGGGGATCACAGATACGCAGTATTTT.

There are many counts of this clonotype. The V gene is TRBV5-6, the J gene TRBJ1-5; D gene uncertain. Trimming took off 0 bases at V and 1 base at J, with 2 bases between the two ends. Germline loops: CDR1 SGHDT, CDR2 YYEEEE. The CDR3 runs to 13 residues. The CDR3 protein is CASSLASNQPQHF. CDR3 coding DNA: TGTGCCAGCAGCTTGGCAAGCAATCAGCCCCAGCATTTT.

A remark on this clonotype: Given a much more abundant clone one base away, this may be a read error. CDR3 DNA sequence: TGTGCCAGCAGCGGAAAGGGACCCGAGCAGTACTTC. Its translation: CASSGKGPEQYF. The chain joins TRBV2 to TRBJ2-7, with D possibly being TRBD1 or TRBD2 (5 bases each). Germline V lookup: CDR1 SNHLY, CDR2 FYNNEI. V shed 6 bases and J shed 6 bases, with 12 bases lying between them. The CDR3 contains 12 residues.

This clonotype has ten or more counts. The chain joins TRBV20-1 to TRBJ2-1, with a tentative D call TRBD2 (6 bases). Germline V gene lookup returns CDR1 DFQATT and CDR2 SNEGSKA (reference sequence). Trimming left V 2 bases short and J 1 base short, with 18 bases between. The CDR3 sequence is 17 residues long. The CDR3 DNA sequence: TGCAGTGCTAGAAGGTCGGGCGGGGTGCAGTCCTACAATGAGCAGTTCTTC. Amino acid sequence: CSARRSGGVQSYNEQFF.

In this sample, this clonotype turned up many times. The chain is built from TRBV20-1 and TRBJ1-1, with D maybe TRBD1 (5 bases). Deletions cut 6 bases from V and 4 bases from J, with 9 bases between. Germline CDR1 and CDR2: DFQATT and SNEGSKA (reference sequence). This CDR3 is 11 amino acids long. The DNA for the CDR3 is TGCAGTGCCTACAGGATCACTGAAGCTTTCTTT. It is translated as CSAYRITEAFF.

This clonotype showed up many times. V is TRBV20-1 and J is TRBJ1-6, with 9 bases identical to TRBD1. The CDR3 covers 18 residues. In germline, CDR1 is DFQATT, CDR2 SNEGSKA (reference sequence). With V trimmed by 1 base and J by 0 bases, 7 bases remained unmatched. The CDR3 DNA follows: TGCAGTGCTAGAGTTGGACAGGGGTCCAGCTCCTATAATTCACCCCTCCACTTT. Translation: CSARVGQGSSSYNSPLHF.

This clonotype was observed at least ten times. The CDR3 DNA reads TGTGCCAGCAGCCTAACTAGCGGGATCTCCACAGATACGCAGTATTTT. Translated: CASSLTSGISTDTQYF. V usage is TRBV7-6 and J usage is TRBJ2-3, with TRBD2 matching over 10 bases. CDR3 length: 16 residues. Trimming cost V 5 bases and J 2 bases; bases outside gene matches: 7. Germline lookup yields CDR1 SGHVS and CDR2 FNYEAQ.

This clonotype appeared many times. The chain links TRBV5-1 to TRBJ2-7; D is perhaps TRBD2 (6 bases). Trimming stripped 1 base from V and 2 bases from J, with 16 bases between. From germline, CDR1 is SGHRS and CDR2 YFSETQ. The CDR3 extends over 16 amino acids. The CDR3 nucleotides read TGCGCCAGCAGCTTGACCGGCAAGGGAGGACCCTACGAGCAGTACTTC. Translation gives CASSLTGKGGPYEQYF.

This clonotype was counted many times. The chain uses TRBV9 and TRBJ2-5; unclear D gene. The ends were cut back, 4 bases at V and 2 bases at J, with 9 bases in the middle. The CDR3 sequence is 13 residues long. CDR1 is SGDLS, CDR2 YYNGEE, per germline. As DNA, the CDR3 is TGTGCCAGCAGCCCCCGGCCTCAAGAGACCCAGTACTTC. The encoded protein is CASSPRPQETQYF. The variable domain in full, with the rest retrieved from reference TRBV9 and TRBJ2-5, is DSGVTQTPKHLITATGQRVTLRCSPRSGDLSVYWYQQSLDQGLQFLIQYYNGEERAKGNILERFSAQQFPDLHSELNLSSLELGDSALYFCASSPRPQETQYFGPGTRLLVL.

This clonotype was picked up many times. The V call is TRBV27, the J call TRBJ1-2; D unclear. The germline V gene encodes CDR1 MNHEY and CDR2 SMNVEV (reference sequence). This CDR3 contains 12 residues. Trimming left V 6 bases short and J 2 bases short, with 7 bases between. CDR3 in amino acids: CASRTVNYGYTF. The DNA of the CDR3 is TGTGCCAGCAGGACCGTCAACTATGGCTACACCTTC.